These 19 T cell receptor beta chains came from one sample sequenced in a study of blood T cells in healthy people across ages. With a J-beta primer mix and a sample-barcoded 5' primer, a second PCR ran 7 to 11 cycles. Using its own MiXCR run on the 5' RACE reads, TCRdb lists one record per CDR3 protein. The sample carries fewer than 1,200,000 distinct CDR3 sequences, 25% recorded once. These data were also filed under a second study, of T cells of mothers and their children.

Sequencing input: blood. The receptor source for this set is a girl aged 2 to 10 in good health.

This sequence joins TRBV29-1 and TRBJ2-7; D is perhaps TRBD1 or TRBD2 (6 bases each). Trimming took off 6 bases at V and 4 bases at J, with 16 bases between the two ends. The germline gives CDR1 SQVTM, CDR2 ANQGSEA. The CDR3 contains 13 residues. The CDR3 spells CSVKGTGAYEQYF. The CDR3 DNA sequence: TGCAGCGTCAAAGGGACGGGGGCTTACGAGCAGTACTTC.

V is TRBV5-1 and J is TRBJ1-2; possibly TRBD1 for D (5 bases). CDR3 length equals 15 residues. Between the trimmed V and J ends, which lost 5 bases and 6 bases, there was a span of 20 bases. CDR1 is SGHRS and CDR2 is YFSETQ in the germline V gene. CDR3 coding DNA: TGCGCCAGCAGTCGGGACGGTGATGGGGAGCATGGCTACACCTTC. Protein: CASSRDGDGEHGYTF.

A few counts support this clonotype. The chain joins TRBV20-1 to TRBJ1-2, with D possibly being TRBD1 (5 bases). V lost 6 bases and J 5 bases, leaving 19 bases between the germline ends. There are 14 residues in the CDR3. Germline loops: CDR1 DFQATT, CDR2 SNEGSKA (reference sequence). CDR3 nucleotides: TGCAGTGCGCCCCCCCCGGGGGTTCTGTATGGCTACACCTTC. Translation: CSAPPPGVLYGYTF.

This chain links TRBV4-1 with TRBJ2-3, with D unclear. The CDR3 totals 14 residues. Germline V CDR1 and CDR2: MGHRA, YSYEKL. The germline V and J ends were trimmed by 1 base and 4 bases, with 9 bases remaining between them. The CDR3 region is CASSQVGVPDTQYF. In nucleotides, the CDR3 is TGCGCCAGCAGCCAAGTAGGCGTCCCAGATACGCAGTATTTT.

A few counts support this clonotype. V is TRBV5-1 and J is TRBJ1-1; maybe TRBD1 (6 bases). The CDR3 covers 15 residues. Trimming removed 0 bases from V and 7 bases from J, with 16 bases in between. Per germline, CDR1 SGHRS and CDR2 YFSETQ. CDR3 nucleotide sequence: TGCGCCAGCAGCTTGGTCCCAGGGGCGGTCGGTGAAGCTTTCTTT. The encoded protein is CASSLVPGAVGEAFF.

This clonotype was counted a few times. The chain links TRBV6-2 or TRBV6-3 to TRBJ1-1; the D gene is possibly TRBD1 (5 bases). Looked up from germline, CDR1 is MNHEY and CDR2 is SVGEGT. With 2 bases removed from V and 11 bases from J, the gap between germline ends came to 9 bases. The CDR3 totals 11 residues. In DNA form, the CDR3 reads TGTGCCAGCAGTTACCGGGACGGGGCTTTCTTT. Amino acid sequence: CASSYRDGAFF.

For this clonotype: An end of the junction differs from the germline gene, which may be a read error. This chain uses TRBV12-3 or TRBV12-4 with TRBJ2-5; unclear D gene. The length of the CDR3 is 12 residues. CDR3 loop: CASRFGIETQYF. CDR3 nucleotides: TGTGCCAGCCGTTTTGGTATCGAGACCCAGTACTTC.

This clonotype was seen a handful of times. The gene calls are TRBV6-5 and TRBJ1-1; no clear D gene. Germline V gene data show CDR1 as MNHEY and CDR2 as SVGAGI. The CDR3 totals 15 residues. Trimming shortened V by 2 bases and J by 1 base, and 11 bases separated the two germline ends. CDR3 loop: CASSYDSRRNTEAFF. The CDR3 coding sequence is TGTGCCAGCAGTTACGACTCAAGGCGGAACACTGAAGCTTTCTTT.

In this sample, this clonotype turned up a few times. The J gene is TRBJ2-7, the V gene TRBV29-1, with D unclear. The J call is uncertain, as TRBJ2-1 better fits the DNA end. CDR1 and CDR2 from the germline V gene are SQVTM and ANQGSEA. This CDR3 has 10 residues. The CDR3 DNA is TGCAGCGTTTATAACAATGAGCAGTTCTTC. This codes for CSVYNNEQFF.

The rearrangement joins TRBV29-1 to TRBJ2-5, with 9 bases aligning to TRBD2. CDR1 SQVTM and CDR2 ANQGSEA come from the germline V gene. The junction had 13 bases not matched to a gene; V was cut back by 6 bases and J by 2 bases. The CDR3 contains 16 residues. The CDR3 DNA reads as TGCAGCGTATCGGACAGCCTGCTAGCGGGGCAAGAGACCCAGTACTTC. Encoded protein: CSVSDSLLAGQETQYF.

This clonotype was counted between two and nine times. The chain uses TRBV20-1 and TRBJ2-2, with a possible D match to TRBD1 (6 bases). The CDR3 consists of 14 residues. Trimming took off 5 bases at V and 0 bases at J, with 10 bases between the two ends. Looked up from germline, CDR1 is DFQATT and CDR2 is SNEGSKA (reference sequence). The CDR3 DNA sequence: TGCAGTGCTCCGGGACACCCGAACACCGGGGAGCTGTTTTTT. It yields the protein CSAPGHPNTGELFF.

In this sample, this clonotype turned up a few times. The V call is TRBV4-3, the J call TRBJ2-6; TRBD2 agrees at 7 bases. CDR3 length: 16 amino acids. CDR1 and CDR2 from the germline V gene are LGHNA and YSLEER. Germline trimming cut 7 bases from V and 0 bases from J; bases unmatched to any gene: 6. As DNA, the CDR3 is TGCGCCAGCAAAGGGGACTATTTCTCTGGGGCCAACGTCCTGACTTTC. Its translation is CASKGDYFSGANVLTF.

This clonotype was detected only once. The gene calls are TRBV27 and TRBJ2-4; no firm D call. There are 15 residues in the CDR3. Germline loops: CDR1 MNHEY, CDR2 SMNVEV (reference sequence). V lost 4 bases, J lost 7 bases, and 17 bases lay in between. The CDR3 DNA reads TGTGCCAGCAGTTCCGTCTTAGGTTCCGGGAACATTCAGTACTTC. Its protein is CASSSVLGSGNIQYF.

The chain combines TRBV11-3 with TRBJ2-5; the match to TRBD1 covers 11 bases. The end of the DNA fits TRBJ2-7 better, so the J call may be wrong. This CDR3 is built from 15 residues. Germline V CDR1 and CDR2: SGHNT, YENEEA. This CDR3 is CASRPGQGAKYEQYF. In DNA form, the CDR3 reads TGTGCCAGCAGACCCGGACAGGGGGCGAAGTACGAGCAGTACTTC.

V usage is TRBV9 and J usage is TRBJ1-1; D remains unclear. Per the germline V gene, CDR1 is SGDLS and CDR2 is YYNGEE. The CDR3 runs 13 residues. Deletions cut 2 bases from V and 1 base from J, with 6 bases between. In nucleotides, the CDR3 is TGTGCCAGCAGCGTCACGGAGAACACTGAAGCTTTCTTT. Amino acids: CASSVTENTEAFF.

In this sample, this clonotype turned up a few times. This chain uses TRBV29-1 with TRBJ2-7; 7 positions match TRBD1. The CDR3 has 16 residues. V lost 0 bases, J lost 0 bases, and 8 bases stayed unmatched. Germline CDR1 is SQVTM and CDR2 is ANQGSEA. The DNA for the CDR3 is TGCAGCGTTGAAGATTGGGACCACAGGGGCTCCTACGAGCAGTACTTC. As protein: CSVEDWDHRGSYEQYF.

This sequence joins TRBV29-1 and TRBJ2-7, with TRBD1 matching over 9 bases. Germline V gene lookup returns CDR1 SQVTM and CDR2 ANQGSEA. This CDR3 has 12 amino acids. Losses at the gene ends were 7 bases for V and 5 bases for J; bases not matched to a gene: 6. CDR3 in amino acids: CSGRTGGDEQYF. The DNA for the CDR3 is TGCAGCGGAAGAACAGGGGGCGACGAGCAGTACTTC.

The rearrangement joins TRBV13 to TRBJ2-7, with D possibly TRBD1 on 6 matching bases. In germline, CDR1 is PRHDT, CDR2 FYEKMQ (reference sequence). Trimming pared 5 bases from V and 3 bases from J, leaving 23 bases between. This CDR3 is built from 17 residues. The CDR3 DNA reads as TGTGCCAGCAGCGACCCCCTAAGAGACAGGACCTTCTACGAGCAGTACTTC. Amino acid sequence: CASSDPLRDRTFYEQYF.

This clonotype was detected a few times. V and J are TRBV4-1 and TRBJ1-4; 10 bases are shared with TRBD1. Germline CDR1 reads MGHRA; CDR2 reads YSYEKL. With 8 bases clipped from V and 5 bases from J, the junction kept 8 bases outside the gene matches. The CDR3 is 15 residues long. CDR3 coding DNA: TGCGCCAGCTTTGGGTCGGGACAGGGGAATGAAAAACTGTTTTTT. This encodes CASFGSGQGNEKLFF.